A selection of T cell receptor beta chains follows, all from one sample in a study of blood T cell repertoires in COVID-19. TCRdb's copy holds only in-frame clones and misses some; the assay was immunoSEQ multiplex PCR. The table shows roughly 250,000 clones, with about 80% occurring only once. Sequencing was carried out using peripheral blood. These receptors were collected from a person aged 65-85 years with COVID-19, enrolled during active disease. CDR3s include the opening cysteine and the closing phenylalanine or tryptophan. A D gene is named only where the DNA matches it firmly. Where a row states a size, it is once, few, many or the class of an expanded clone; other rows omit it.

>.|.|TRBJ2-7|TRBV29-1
TGCAGCGTTGGGTTGGGCGACGAGCAGTACTTC
CSVGLGDEQYF
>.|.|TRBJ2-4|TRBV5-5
TGTGCCAGCAGCTTGGCGTCGGAGGGCCGGCCCAAAAACATTCAGTACTTC
CASSLASEGRPKNIQYF
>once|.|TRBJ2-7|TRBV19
TGTGCCAGTATCGGTCCGCCCACCTACGAGCAGTACTTC
CASIGPPTYEQYF
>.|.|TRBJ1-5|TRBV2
TGTGCCAGCAGTGAAGGCCTCATACTCGGTCAGCCCCAGCATTTT
CASSEGLILGQPQHF
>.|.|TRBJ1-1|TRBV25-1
TGTGCCAGCAGTGACAGGCGGAACACTGAAGCTTTCTTT
CASSDRRNTEAFF
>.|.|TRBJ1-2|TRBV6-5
TGTGCCAGCATCCCGGGACAACTATTATCTGGCTACACCTTC
CASIPGQLLSGYTF
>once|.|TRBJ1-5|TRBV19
TGTGCCAGTAGTATAATAGGAACTCAGGGGATCCAGCCCCAGCATTTT
CASSIIGTQGIQPQHF
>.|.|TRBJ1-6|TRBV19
TGTGCCAGTAGTAGGAGACAGGTCTTGTCACCCCTCCACTTT
CASSRRQVLSPLHF
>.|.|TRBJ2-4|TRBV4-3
TGCGCCAGCAGCCAAGATTTGGCGGGGTTTGGGGGCAAAAACATTCAGTACTTC
CASSQDLAGFGGKNIQYF
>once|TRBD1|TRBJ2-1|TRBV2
TGTGCCAGCAGTGGGGGACAGTCCTACAATGAGCAGTTCTTC
CASSGGQSYNEQFF
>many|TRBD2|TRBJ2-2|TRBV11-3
TGTGCCAGCAGCCCGACGACTAGCCGGGCGCTGTTTTTT
CASSPTTSRALFF
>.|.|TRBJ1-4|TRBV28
TGTGCCAGCAGTTTATTGGATCTCAGGGCGTCTAATGAAAAACTGTTTTTT
CASSLLDLRASNEKLFF
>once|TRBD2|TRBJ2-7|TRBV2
TGTGCCAGCAGAAATAGCGGGAGCAGTACCTACGAGCAGTACTTC
CASRNSGSSTYEQYF
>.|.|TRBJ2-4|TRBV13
TGTGCCAGCAGCACTCGGTGGGCAGGGGGGAGAGGAGCCAAAAACATTCAGTACTTC
CASSTRWAGGRGAKNIQYF
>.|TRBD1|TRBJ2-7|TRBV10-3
TGTGCCATCAGGGGGACAGGTGGACCTGGGGAGCAGTACTTC
CAIRGTGGPGEQYF
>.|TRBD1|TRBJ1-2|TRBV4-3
TGCGCCAGCAGCCACACCGACAGGGACCCTGGCTACACCTTC
CASSHTDRDPGYTF
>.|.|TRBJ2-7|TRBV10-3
TGTGCCATCAGTGAGTCGGTGCGGAGACTATCCTACGAGCAGTACTTC
CAISESVRRLSYEQYF
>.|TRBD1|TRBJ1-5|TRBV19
TGTGCCAGTAATCGCCGGGACAGGGAGAATCAGCCCCAGCATTTT
CASNRRDRENQPQHF
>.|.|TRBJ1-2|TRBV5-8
TGTGCCAGCAGCTTCCCAGTACGGGTAGCTAACTATGGCTACACCTTC
CASSFPVRVANYGYTF
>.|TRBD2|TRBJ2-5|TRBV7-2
TGTGCCAGCAGCCGCCAGGCGGGGGAAGAGACCCAGTACTTC
CASSRQAGEETQYF
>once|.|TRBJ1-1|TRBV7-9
TGTGCCAGCAGGCGGGTCGAGGGCCGCACTGAAGCTTTCTTT
CASRRVEGRTEAFF
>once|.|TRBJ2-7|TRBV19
TGTGCCAGTAGTATCGGAGGTTACGAGCAGTACTTC
CASSIGGYEQYF
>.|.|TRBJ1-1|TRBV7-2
TGTGCCAGCAGTTTCCGGGGGAACACTGAAGCTTTCTTT
CASSFRGNTEAFF
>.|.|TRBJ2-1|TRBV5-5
TGTGCCAGCAGCTTGACAGGGCTCCCGGGCAATGAGCAGTTCTTC
CASSLTGLPGNEQFF
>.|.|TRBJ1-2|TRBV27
TGTGCCAGCAGTTTGCGTGGCCCGACACACAGTAACTATGGCTACACCTTC
CASSLRGPTHSNYGYTF
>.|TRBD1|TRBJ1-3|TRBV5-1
TGCGCCAGCAGCTTGATGGGGACAGGGGCAAACACCATATATTTT
CASSLMGTGANTIYF
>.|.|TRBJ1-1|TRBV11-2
TGTGCCAGCGATCGGTTGGCGGGGCTTGACACTGAAGCTTTCTTT
CASDRLAGLDTEAFF
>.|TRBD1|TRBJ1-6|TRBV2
TGTGCCAGCACGGGCGCGACAGGGGACCATTCACCCCTCCACTTT
CASTGATGDHSPLHF
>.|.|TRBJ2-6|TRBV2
TGTGCCAGCAGTGAAGGGGCCAGTTCCGGGGCCAACGTCCTGACTTTC
CASSEGASSGANVLTF
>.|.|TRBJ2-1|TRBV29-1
TGCAGCGCCCACTCCCCAACAGGGTTCAGTGAGCAGTTCTTC
CSAHSPTGFSEQFF
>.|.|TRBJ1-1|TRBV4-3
TGCGCCAGCAGCCCCGACAGGATGAACACTGAAGCTTTCTTT
CASSPDRMNTEAFF
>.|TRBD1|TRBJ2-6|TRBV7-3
TGTGCCAGCAGCCCCACGACAGGGGGCAACGTCCTGACTTTC
CASSPTTGGNVLTF
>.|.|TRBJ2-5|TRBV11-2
TGTGCCAGCAGCCCGATAGGAGGGTATGAGACCCAGTACTTC
CASSPIGGYETQYF
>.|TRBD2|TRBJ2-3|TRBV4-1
TGCGCCAGCAGCATCGTAGCGGGGGGTTCGGTAGATACGCAGTATTTT
CASSIVAGGSVDTQYF
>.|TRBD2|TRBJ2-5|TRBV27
TGTGCCAGCAGTGAAGGGACTAGCAGGTTGTCAGGTGAGACCCAGTACTTC
CASSEGTSRLSGETQYF
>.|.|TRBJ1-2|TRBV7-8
TGTGCCAGCAGCTTAGGTTGGGGGCTTGGCTACACCTTC
CASSLGWGLGYTF
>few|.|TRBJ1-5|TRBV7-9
TGTGCCAGCAGCTTAGAGGGAGGGTTAAATCAGCCCCAGCATTTT
CASSLEGGLNQPQHF
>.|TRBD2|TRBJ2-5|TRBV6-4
TGTGCCAGCAGTGCCCGGACTAGCGGGAGAATGAGAGAGACCCAGTACTTC
CASSARTSGRMRETQYF
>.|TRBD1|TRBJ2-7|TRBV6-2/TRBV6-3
TGTGCCAGCAGTTACGGGACAGGGGGTAGATCCTACGAGCAGTACTTC
CASSYGTGGRSYEQYF
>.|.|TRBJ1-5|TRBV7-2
TGTGCCAGCAGCTTAGATTCTGGGAGGGGTCAGCCCCAGCATTTT
CASSLDSGRGQPQHF
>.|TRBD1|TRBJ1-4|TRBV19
TGTGCCAGTAGTACCGGGACAGGACCTGAAAAACTGTTTTTT
CASSTGTGPEKLFF
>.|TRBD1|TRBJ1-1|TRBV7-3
TGTGCCAGCAGTCCCACCTCACCGGGACAGGGCGCTGAAGCTTTCTTT
CASSPTSPGQGAEAFF
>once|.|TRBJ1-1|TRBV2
TGTGCCAGCAGTGATACGGGGTTAGGGGCTTTCTTT
CASSDTGLGAFF
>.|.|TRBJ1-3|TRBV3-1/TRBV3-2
TGTGCCAGCAGCCAAGCCGGGAGGGGTGAAAGACGAAACACCATATATTTT
CASSQAGRGERRNTIYF
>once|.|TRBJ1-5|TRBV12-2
TGTGCAAGTCGCCTTTCGGGACAGAAAGAATATAGCAATCAGCCCCAGCATTTT
CASRLSGQKEYSNQPQHF
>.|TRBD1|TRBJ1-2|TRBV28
TGTGCCAGCAGGGGAACTGCGGGACAGGGGGCCAAGGGCTACACCTTC
CASRGTAGQGAKGYTF
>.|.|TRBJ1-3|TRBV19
TGTGCCACCTCGACAGCCAACTCTGGAAACACCATATATTTT
CATSTANSGNTIYF
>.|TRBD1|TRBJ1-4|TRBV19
TGTGCCAGTAGCCAAAATTCCGGGACAGGGGGTGAAAAACTGTTTTTT
CASSQNSGTGGEKLFF
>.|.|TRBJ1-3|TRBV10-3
TGTGCCACAGCCGGGGGGCGAAGCTCTGGAAACACCATATATTTT
CATAGGRSSGNTIYF
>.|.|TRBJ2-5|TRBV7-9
TGTGCCAGCAGCTTAGCGGACAGCATCACCCAGTACTTC
CASSLADSITQYF
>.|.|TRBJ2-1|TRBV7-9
TGTGCCAGCAGCCCCGTTCGGGATTCCATAAACCTGCAGTTCTTC
CASSPVRDSINLQFF
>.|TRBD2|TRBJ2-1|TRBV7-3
TGTGCCAGCAGCTTATTGGGGACTAGCGGATCCAATGAGCAGTTCTTC
CASSLLGTSGSNEQFF
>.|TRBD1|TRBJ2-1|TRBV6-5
TGTGCCAGCAGTTCACCCCTGGGACAGGGGATTAATGAGCAGTTCTTC
CASSSPLGQGINEQFF
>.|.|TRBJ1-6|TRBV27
TGTGCCAGCAGGGACGGGGAAACGCGGAATTCACCCCTCCACTTT
CASRDGETRNSPLHF
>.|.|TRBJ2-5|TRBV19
TGTGCCAGTAGTCCACAAGGACTGGGGACCCAGTACTTC
CASSPQGLGTQYF
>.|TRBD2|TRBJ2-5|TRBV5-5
TGTGCCAGCGGTCTCACCGGGACTAGAGTTCCGCAAGAGACCCAGTACTTC
CASGLTGTRVPQETQYF
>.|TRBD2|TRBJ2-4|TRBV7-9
TGTGCCAGCAGCTTACTAGCGGGGCTAAACATTCAGTACTTC
CASSLLAGLNIQYF
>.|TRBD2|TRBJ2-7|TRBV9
TGTGCCAGCAGCGCAACCGGGACTAGCGGGGGAGAGCAGTACTTC
CASSATGTSGGEQYF